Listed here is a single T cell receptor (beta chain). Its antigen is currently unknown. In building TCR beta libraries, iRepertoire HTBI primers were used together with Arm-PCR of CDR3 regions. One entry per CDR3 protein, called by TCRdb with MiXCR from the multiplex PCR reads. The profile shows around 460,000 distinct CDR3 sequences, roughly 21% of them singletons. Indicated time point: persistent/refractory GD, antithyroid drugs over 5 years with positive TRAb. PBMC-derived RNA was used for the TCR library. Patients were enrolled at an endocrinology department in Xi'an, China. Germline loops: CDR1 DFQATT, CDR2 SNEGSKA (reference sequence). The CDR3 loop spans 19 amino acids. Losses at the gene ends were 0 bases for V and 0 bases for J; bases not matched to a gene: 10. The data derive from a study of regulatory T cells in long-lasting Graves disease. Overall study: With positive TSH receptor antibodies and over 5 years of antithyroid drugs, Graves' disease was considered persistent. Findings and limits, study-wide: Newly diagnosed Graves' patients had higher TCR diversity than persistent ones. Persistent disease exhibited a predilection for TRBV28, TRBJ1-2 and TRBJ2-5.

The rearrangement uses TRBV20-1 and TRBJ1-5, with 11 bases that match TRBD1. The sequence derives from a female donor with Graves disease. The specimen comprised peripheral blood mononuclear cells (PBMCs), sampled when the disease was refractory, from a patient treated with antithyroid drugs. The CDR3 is CSARDVGQGGLYSNQPQHF. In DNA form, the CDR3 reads TGCAGTGCTAGAGATGTGGGACAGGGGGGATTGTATAGCAATCAGCCCCAGCATTTT.